This entry lists 4 T cell receptor beta chains sequenced from one sample in a study of blood T cell repertoires in COVID-19. Sequencing used immunoSEQ multiplex PCR; TCRdb keeps in-frame clones, though not all of them. The sample holds about 210,000 clones, 80% seen once. Sequencing input: peripheral blood. The receptors shown here come from a human donor in a cohort sampled during active COVID-19.

This sequence joins TRBV5-1 and TRBJ2-3; 8 nucleotides line up with TRBD1. J was trimmed by 2 bases and V by 1 base; bases with no gene match: 6. Germline loops: CDR1 SGHRS, CDR2 YFSETQ. CDR3 length: 16 residues. The DNA of the CDR3 is TGCGCCAGCAGCTTGAGCCCGGACAGGGTCACAGATACGCAGTATTTT. This sequence encodes CASSLSPDRVTDTQYF.

This clone has a handful of counts. A much bigger clone sits one base away, suggesting this may be a read error. This chain joins TRBV5-1 and TRBJ1-1; D perhaps matches TRBD1 (5 bases). V was shortened by 2 bases and J by 11 bases, with 16 bases between the two germline ends. There are 13 residues in the CDR3. Germline CDR1 reads SGHRS; CDR2 reads YFSETQ. The CDR3 DNA reads as TGCGCCAGCAGCTTATGGCCGGGGCGGGGGGCTTTCTTT. Translated: CASSLWPGRGAFF.

In regard to this clone: At one end the junction does not follow the germline gene, possibly because of a read error. V and J are TRBV6-2 or TRBV6-3 and TRBJ1-2; perhaps TRBD1 as D (6 bases). CDR3 size: 14 residues. Germline V gene lookup returns CDR1 MNHEY and CDR2 SVGEGT. DNA of the CDR3: TGTGCCAGCAGTGACTCGACAGGCCTCCAAGGCTACACCTTC. It translates to CASSDSTGLQGYTF.

Ten or more counts support this clone. The chain has TRBV19 and TRBJ1-1; 8 nucleotides line up with TRBD1. J gave up 7 bases and V 7 bases, and 5 bases lay outside the gene matches. The CDR3 loop spans 12 amino acids. Germline values: CDR1 LNHDA, CDR2 SQIVND (reference sequence). CDR3 DNA sequence: TGTGCCAGTATGCAGGGGGCGTATGAAGCTTTCTTT. It codes for CASMQGAYEAFF.